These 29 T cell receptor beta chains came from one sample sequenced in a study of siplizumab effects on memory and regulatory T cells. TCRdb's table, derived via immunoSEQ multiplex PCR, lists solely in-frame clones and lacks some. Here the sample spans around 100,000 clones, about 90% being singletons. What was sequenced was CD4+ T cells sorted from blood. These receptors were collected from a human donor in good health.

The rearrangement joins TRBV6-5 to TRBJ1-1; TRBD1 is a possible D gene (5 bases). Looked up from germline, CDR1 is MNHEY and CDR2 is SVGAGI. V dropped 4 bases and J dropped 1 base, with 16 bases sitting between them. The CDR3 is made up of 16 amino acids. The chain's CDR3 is CASSFRYGGGNTEAFF. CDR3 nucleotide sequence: TGTGCCAGCAGTTTCCGATATGGGGGAGGGAACACTGAAGCTTTCTTT.

The CDR3 loop is CASSPQGLGQQTEAFF. The CDR3 coding sequence is TGTGCCAGCAGCCCTCAGGGATTGGGACAGCAGACTGAAGCTTTCTTT. The genes are TRBV7-9 and TRBJ1-1, with 7 positions matching TRBD1. Trimming at V came to 5 bases and at J to 5 bases, leaving 14 bases not matched to a gene. CDR1 SEHNR and CDR2 FQNEAQ come from the germline V gene (reference sequence). CDR3 length: 16 amino acids.

The CDR3 sequence is CASSVPGTPARGYTF. The CDR3 DNA is TGTGCCAGCAGCGTACCCGGCACACCCGCTCGAGGCTACACCTTC. The V gene is TRBV7-9, the J gene TRBJ1-2; D uncertain. Per germline, CDR1 SEHNR and CDR2 FQNEAQ (reference sequence). The V end was cut by 5 bases, the J end by 8 bases, with 21 bases between. The CDR3 totals 15 residues. The full variable domain, with the rest looked up from reference TRBV7-9 and TRBJ1-2, is DTGVSQNPRHKITKRGQNVTFRCDPISEHNRLYWYRQTLGQGPEFLTYFQNEAQLEKSRLLSDRFSAERPKGSFSTLEIQRTEQGDSAMYLCASSVPGTPARGYTFGSGTRLTVV.

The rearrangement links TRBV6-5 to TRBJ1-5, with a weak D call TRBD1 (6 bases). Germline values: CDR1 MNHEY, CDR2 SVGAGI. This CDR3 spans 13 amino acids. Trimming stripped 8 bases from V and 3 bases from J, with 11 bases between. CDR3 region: CASRGAFNQPQHF. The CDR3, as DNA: TGTGCCAGCCGGGGGGCTTTCAATCAGCCCCAGCATTTT.

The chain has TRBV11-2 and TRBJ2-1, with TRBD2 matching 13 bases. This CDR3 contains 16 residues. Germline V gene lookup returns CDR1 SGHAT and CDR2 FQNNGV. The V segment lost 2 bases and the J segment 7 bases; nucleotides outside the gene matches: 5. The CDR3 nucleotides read TGTGCCAGCAGCTTACGGAGACTAGCGGGAGGTAATGAGCAGTTCTTC. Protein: CASSLRRLAGGNEQFF.

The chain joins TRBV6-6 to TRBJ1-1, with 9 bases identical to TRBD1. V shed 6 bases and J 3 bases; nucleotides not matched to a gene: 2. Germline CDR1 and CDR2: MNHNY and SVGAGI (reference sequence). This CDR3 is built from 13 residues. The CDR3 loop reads CASRTGGYTEAFF. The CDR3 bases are TGTGCCAGCAGGACAGGGGGGTACACTGAAGCTTTCTTT.

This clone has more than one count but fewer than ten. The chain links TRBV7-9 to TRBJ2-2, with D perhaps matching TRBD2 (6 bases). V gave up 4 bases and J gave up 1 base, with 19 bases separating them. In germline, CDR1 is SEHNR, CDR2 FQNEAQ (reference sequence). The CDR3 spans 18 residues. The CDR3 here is CASSSTGTAIVNTGELFF. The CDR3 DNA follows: TGTGCCAGCAGCTCAACCGGGACTGCAATCGTGAACACCGGGGAGCTGTTTTTT. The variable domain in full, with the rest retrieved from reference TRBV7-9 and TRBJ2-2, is DTGVSQNPRHKITKRGQNVTFRCDPISEHNRLYWYRQTLGQGPEFLTYFQNEAQLEKSRLLSDRFSAERPKGSFSTLEIQRTEQGDSAMYLCASSSTGTAIVNTGELFFGEGSRLTVL.

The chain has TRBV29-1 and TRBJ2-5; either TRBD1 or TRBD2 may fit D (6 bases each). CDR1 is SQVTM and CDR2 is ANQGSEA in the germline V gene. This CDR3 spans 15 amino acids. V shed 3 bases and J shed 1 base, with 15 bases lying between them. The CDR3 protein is CSVDRSWGAQETQYF. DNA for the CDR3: TGCAGCGTTGACAGGTCCTGGGGGGCCCAAGAGACCCAGTACTTC. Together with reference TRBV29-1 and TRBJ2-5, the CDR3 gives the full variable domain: SAVISQKPSRDICQRGTSLTIQCQVDSQVTMMFWYRQQPGQSLTLIATANQGSEATYESGFVIDKFPISRPNLTFSTLTVSNMSPEDSSIYLCSVDRSWGAQETQYFGPGTRLLVL.

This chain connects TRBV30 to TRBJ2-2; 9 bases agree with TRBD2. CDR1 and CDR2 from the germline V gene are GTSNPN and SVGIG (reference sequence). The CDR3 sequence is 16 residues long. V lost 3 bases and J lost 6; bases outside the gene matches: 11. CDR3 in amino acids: CAWRGRVSGSPGELFF. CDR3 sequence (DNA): TGTGCCTGGAGAGGCCGGGTTAGCGGGAGTCCCGGGGAGCTGTTTTTT.

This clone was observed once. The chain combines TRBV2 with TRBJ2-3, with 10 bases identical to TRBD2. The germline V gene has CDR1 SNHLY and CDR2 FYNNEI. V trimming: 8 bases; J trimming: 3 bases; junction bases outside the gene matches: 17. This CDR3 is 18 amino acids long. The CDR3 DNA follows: TGTGCCAGCGGGACTGGGTGGCTAGCGGGAGACGCGACAGATACGCAGTATTTT. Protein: CASGTGWLAGDATDTQYF.

CDR3 amino acids: CASSLEGKRTDTQYF. In DNA form, the CDR3 reads TGCGCCAGCAGCTTGGAAGGGAAGAGGACAGATACGCAGTATTTT. The chain uses TRBV5-1 and TRBJ2-3; no definite D call. This CDR3 comprises 15 residues. V gave up 0 bases and J gave up 3 bases, with 11 bases separating them. Per the germline V gene, CDR1 is SGHRS and CDR2 is YFSETQ.

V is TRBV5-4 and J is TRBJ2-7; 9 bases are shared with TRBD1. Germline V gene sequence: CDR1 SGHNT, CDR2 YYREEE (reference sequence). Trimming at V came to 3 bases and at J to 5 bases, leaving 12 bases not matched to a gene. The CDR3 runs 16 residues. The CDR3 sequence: CASSSRPGQGQDEQYF. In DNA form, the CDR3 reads TGTGCCAGCAGCTCCAGACCGGGACAGGGTCAGGACGAGCAGTACTTC.

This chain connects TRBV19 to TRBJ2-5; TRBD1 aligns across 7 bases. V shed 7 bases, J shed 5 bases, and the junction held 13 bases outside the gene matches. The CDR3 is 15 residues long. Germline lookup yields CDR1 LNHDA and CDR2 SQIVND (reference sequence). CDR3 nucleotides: TGTGCCAGTACCCCCGCGAGGGGGCTTGTGGAGACCCAGTACTTC. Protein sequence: CASTPARGLVETQYF.

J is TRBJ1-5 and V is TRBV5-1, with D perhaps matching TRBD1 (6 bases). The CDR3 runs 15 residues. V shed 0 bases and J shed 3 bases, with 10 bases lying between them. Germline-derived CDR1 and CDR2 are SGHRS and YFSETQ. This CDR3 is CASSLDGQTNQPQHF. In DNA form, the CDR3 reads TGCGCCAGCAGCTTGGACGGACAGACCAATCAGCCCCAGCATTTT.

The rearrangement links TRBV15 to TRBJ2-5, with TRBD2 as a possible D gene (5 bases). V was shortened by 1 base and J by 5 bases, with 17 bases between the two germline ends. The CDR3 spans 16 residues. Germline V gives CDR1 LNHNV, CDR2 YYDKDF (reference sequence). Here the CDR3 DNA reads TGTGCCACCAGCAGAGTACCCCTTTATCCGGGGGAGACCCAGTACTTC. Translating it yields CATSRVPLYPGETQYF. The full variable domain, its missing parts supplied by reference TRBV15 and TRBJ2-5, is DAMVIQNPRYQVTQFGKPVTLSCSQTLNHNVMYWYQQKSSQAPKLLFHYYDKDFNNEADTPDNFQSRRPNTSFCFLDIRSPGLGDTAMYLCATSRVPLYPGETQYFGPGTRLLVL.

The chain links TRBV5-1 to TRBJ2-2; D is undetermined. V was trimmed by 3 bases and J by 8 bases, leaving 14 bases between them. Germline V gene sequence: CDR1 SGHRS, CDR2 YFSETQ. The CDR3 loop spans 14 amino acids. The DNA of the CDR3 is TGCGCCAGCAGCTCTGGTGTGGCTAGGGGGGAGCTGTTTTTT. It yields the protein CASSSGVARGELFF.

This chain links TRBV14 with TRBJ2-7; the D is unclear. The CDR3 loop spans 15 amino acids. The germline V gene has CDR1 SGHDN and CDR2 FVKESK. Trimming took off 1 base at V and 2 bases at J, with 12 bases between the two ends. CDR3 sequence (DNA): TGTGCCAGCAGCCAAGTTTGGGTTTTAACCTACGAGCAGTACTTC. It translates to CASSQVWVLTYEQYF.

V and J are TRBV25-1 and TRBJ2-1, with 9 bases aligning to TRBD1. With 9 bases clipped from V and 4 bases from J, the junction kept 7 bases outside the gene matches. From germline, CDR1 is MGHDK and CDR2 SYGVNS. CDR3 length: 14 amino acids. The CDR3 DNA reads TGTGCCAGTATACCGGGACAGGGATACAATGAGCAGTTCTTC. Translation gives CASIPGQGYNEQFF. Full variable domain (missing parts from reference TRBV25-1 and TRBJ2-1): EADIYQTPRYLVIGTGKKITLECSQTMGHDKMYWYQQDPGMELHLIHYSYGVNSTEKGDLSSESTVSRIRTEHFPLTLESARPSHTSQYLCASIPGQGYNEQFFGPGTRLTVL.

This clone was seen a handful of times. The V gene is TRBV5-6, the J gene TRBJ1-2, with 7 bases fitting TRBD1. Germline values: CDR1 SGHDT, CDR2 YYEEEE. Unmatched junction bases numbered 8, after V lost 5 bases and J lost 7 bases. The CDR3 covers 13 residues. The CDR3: CASRNTGAGGYTF. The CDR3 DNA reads TGTGCCAGCAGAAACACAGGGGCTGGTGGCTACACCTTC.

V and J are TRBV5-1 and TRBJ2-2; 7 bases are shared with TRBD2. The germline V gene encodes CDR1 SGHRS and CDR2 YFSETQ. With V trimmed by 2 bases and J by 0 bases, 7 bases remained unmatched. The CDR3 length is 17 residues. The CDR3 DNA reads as TGCGCCAGCAGCTTAAGGCGGGAGACCGCGAACACCGGGGAGCTGTTTTTT. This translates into CASSLRRETANTGELFF.

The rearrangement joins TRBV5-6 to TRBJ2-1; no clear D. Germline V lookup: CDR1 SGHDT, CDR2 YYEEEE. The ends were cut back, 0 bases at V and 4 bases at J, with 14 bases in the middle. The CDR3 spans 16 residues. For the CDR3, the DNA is TGTGCCAGCAGCTTGGGCCGTCCGGCATCTTACAATGAGCAGTTCTTC. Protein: CASSLGRPASYNEQFF.

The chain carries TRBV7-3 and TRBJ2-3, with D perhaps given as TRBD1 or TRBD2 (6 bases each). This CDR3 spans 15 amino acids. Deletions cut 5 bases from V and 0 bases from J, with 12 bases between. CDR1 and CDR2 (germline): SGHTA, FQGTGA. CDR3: CASSIQGRSTDTQYF. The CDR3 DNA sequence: TGTGCCAGCAGCATTCAGGGGAGGAGCACAGATACGCAGTATTTT.

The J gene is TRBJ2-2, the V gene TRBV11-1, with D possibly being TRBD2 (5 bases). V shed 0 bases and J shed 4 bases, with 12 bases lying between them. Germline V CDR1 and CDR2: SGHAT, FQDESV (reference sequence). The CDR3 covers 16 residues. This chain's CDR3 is CASSLARGIRTGELFF. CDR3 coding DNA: TGTGCCAGCAGCTTAGCGCGAGGGATCCGCACCGGGGAGCTGTTTTTT.

Written as DNA, the CDR3 is TGTGCCAGCAGTGGGGTCAGGGCGGACTATAATTCACCCCTCCACTTT. Its translation is CASSGVRADYNSPLHF. This rearrangement joins TRBV6-1 to TRBJ1-6; D is possibly TRBD1 (5 bases). The CDR3 is made up of 16 amino acids. V dropped 4 bases and J dropped 3 bases, with 13 bases sitting between them. Per the germline V gene, CDR1 is MNHNS and CDR2 is SASEGT.

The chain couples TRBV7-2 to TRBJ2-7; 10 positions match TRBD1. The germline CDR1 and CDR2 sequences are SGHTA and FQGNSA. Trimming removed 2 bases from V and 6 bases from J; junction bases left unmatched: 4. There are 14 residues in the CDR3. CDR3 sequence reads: CASSLKDRGREQYF. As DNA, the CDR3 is TGTGCCAGCAGCTTAAAAGACAGGGGGCGCGAGCAGTACTTC.

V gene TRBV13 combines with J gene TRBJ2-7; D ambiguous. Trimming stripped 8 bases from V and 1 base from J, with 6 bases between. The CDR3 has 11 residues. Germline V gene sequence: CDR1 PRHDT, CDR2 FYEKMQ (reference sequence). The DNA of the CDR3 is TGTGCCAGCGGTGGATCCTACGAGCAGTACTTC. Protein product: CASGGSYEQYF.

The CDR3 nucleotides read TGTGCCAGCAGGGAGGACCCTAACACTGAAGCTTTCTTT. It yields the protein CASREDPNTEAFF. The chain has TRBV28 and TRBJ1-1; D uncertain. The CDR3 runs 13 residues. The germline CDR1 and CDR2 sequences are MDHEN and SYDVKM. V dropped 6 bases and J dropped 2 bases, with 10 bases sitting between them.

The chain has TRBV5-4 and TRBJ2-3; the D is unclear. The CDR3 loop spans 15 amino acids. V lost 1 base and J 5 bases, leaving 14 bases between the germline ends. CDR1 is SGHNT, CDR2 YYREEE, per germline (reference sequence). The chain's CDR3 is CASSLKARSGDTQYF. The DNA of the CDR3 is TGTGCCAGCAGCTTGAAAGCTCGTTCGGGAGATACGCAGTATTTT.

DNA of the CDR3: TGTGCCAGCAGTCCGGTCGGCGAAGCTTTCTTT. It encodes CASSPVGEAFF. The V gene is TRBV28, the J gene TRBJ1-1; D uncertain. Trimming took off 5 bases at V and 8 bases at J, with 9 bases between the two ends. CDR3 length equals 11 residues. The germline CDR1 and CDR2 sequences are MDHEN and SYDVKM.